These 7 T cell receptor beta chains were all obtained from the same sample, sequenced in a study of cytomegalovirus exposure and HLA in healthy donors. Profiled with immunoSEQ multiplex PCR; TCRdb holds only in-frame clones, not every one. This table holds 70,000 to 75,000 clones, approximately 94% found once. The sequencing sample was made of PBMCs. All receptors derive from a young woman in good health and CMV-seropositive.

By sample fraction, this clone is medium-sized. This chain's CDR3 is CASSLGTGPYEQYF. CDR3 coding DNA: TGTGCCAGCAGTCTCGGGACAGGCCCGTACGAGCAGTACTTC. The chain uses TRBV27 and TRBJ2-7; 8 bases agree with TRBD1. Germline V gives CDR1 MNHEY, CDR2 SMNVEV (reference sequence). The V and J ends lost 5 bases and 4 bases, in that order; junction bases with no gene match: 7. This CDR3 is built from 14 residues.

V and J are TRBV5-6 and TRBJ1-2; TRBD1 matches 7 bases. Germline V gives CDR1 SGHDT, CDR2 YYEEEE. CDR3 length: 14 residues. J was trimmed by 6 bases and V by 0 bases; bases with no gene match: 5. CDR3 protein: CASSLAGTADGYTF. The DNA for the CDR3 is TGTGCCAGCAGCTTGGCCGGGACAGCTGATGGCTACACCTTC.

DNA for the CDR3: TGCGCCAGCAGCTTGGGGGACAGGGACAACAATGAGCAGTTCTTC. As protein: CASSLGDRDNNEQFF. The V call is TRBV5-1, the J call TRBJ2-1; 9 positions match TRBD1. Trimming cost V 0 bases and J 5 bases; bases outside gene matches: 3. Germline loops: CDR1 SGHRS, CDR2 YFSETQ. The CDR3 runs to 15 residues.

The chain recombines TRBV7-6 with TRBJ2-7; 9 bases are a match to TRBD1. Trimming at V came to 5 bases and at J to 6 bases, leaving 2 bases not matched to a gene. The CDR3 extends over 12 amino acids. Germline CDR1 reads SGHVS; CDR2 reads FNYEAQ. The CDR3 loop reads CASSKDRGEQYF. The CDR3 region has the DNA TGTGCCAGCAGCAAGGACAGGGGCGAGCAGTACTTC.

V and J are TRBV4-1 and TRBJ2-7; maybe TRBD1 (6 bases). The CDR3 covers 15 residues. The germline V and J ends were trimmed by 0 bases and 1 base, with 10 bases remaining between them. Looked up from germline, CDR1 is MGHRA and CDR2 is YSYEKL. The CDR3 sequence: CASSQETGYSYEQYF. The DNA of the CDR3 is TGCGCCAGCAGCCAAGAGACAGGATATTCCTACGAGCAGTACTTC.

The chain links TRBV20-1 to TRBJ2-1, with 8 bases that match TRBD2. The CDR3 sequence is 11 residues long. V gave up 8 bases and J gave up 7 bases; unmatched junction bases: 4. The germline V gene encodes CDR1 DFQATT and CDR2 SNEGSKA (reference sequence). DNA of the CDR3: TGCAGTAACAGCGGGAGAAATGAGCAGTTCTTC. Translating it yields CSNSGRNEQFF.

The chain uses TRBV2 and TRBJ2-2; 10 bases map to TRBD2. The CDR3 has 18 residues. V gave up 6 bases and J gave up 1 base; unmatched junction bases: 11. From germline, CDR1 is SNHLY and CDR2 FYNNEI. CDR3 sequence reads: CASRRERGGRGNTGELFF. Here the CDR3 DNA reads TGTGCCAGCAGGCGGGAGCGGGGGGGCCGTGGGAACACCGGGGAGCTGTTTTTT. Together with reference TRBV2 and TRBJ2-2, the CDR3 gives the full variable domain: EPEVTQTPSHQVTQMGQEVILRCVPISNHLYFYWYRQILGQKVEFLVSFYNNEISEKSEIFDDQFSVERPDGSNFTLKIRSTKLEDSAMYFCASRRERGGRGNTGELFFGEGSRLTVL.